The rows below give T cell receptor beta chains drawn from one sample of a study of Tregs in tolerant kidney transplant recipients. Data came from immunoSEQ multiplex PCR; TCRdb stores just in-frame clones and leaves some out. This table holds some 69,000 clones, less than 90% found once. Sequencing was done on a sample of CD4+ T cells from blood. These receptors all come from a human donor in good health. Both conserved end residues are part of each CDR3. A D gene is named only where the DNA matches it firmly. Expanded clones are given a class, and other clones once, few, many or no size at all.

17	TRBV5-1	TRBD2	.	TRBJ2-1	CASSWGLAGPSYNEQFF	TGCGCCAGCAGCTGGGGACTAGCGGGACCAAGCTACAATGAGCAGTTCTTC
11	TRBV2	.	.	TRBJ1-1	CASRLERTAFF	TGTGCCAGCAGACTCGAGAGAACGGCTTTCTTT
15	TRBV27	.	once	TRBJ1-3	CASSLTQSSGNTIYF	TGTGCCAGCAGTTTAACCCAATCCTCTGGAAACACCATATATTTT
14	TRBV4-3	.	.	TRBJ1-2	CASSQTVAYWGYTF	TGCGCCAGCAGCCAAACGGTTGCCTATTGGGGCTACACCTTC
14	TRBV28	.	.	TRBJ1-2	CASSLGGTAYGYTF	TGTGCCAGCAGTTTAGGGGGGACGGCCTATGGCTACACCTTC
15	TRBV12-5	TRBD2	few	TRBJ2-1	CASAKNLAGVYEQFF	TGTGCTAGTGCCAAGAACCTAGCGGGGGTCTATGAGCAGTTCTTC
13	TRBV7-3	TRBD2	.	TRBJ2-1	CASSPGTSGRKFF	TGTGCCAGCAGCCCGGGGACTAGCGGGAGGAAGTTCTTC
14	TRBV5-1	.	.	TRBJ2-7	CASSPQGGGSEQYF	TGCGCCAGCAGCCCACAGGGAGGAGGGTCCGAGCAGTACTTC
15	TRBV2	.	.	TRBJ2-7	CASSPVRTLRIEQYF	TGTGCCAGCAGCCCGGTTCGGACCCTACGAATAGAGCAGTACTTC
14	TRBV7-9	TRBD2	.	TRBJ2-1	CASSPGLAGSEQFF	TGTGCCAGCAGCCCTGGACTAGCGGGAAGTGAGCAGTTCTTC
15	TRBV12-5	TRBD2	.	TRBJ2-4	CASGLVRGGENIQYF	TGTGCTAGTGGTTTGGTCCGTGGGGGGGAAAACATTCAGTACTTC
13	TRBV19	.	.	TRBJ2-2	CASSIRDTGELFF	TGTGCCAGTAGTATTAGGGACACCGGGGAGCTGTTTTTT
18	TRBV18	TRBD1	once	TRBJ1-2	CASSPATGTGGINYGYTF	TGTGCCAGCTCACCAGCGACCGGGACAGGGGGAATTAACTATGGCTACACCTTC
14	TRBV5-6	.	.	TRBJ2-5	CASSLSSIGETQYF	TGTGCCAGCAGCTTGAGCTCTATTGGGGAGACCCAGTACTTC
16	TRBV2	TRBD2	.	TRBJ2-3	CASSPGTSGITDTQYF	TGTGCCAGCAGCCCAGGGACTAGCGGAATCACAGATACGCAGTATTTT
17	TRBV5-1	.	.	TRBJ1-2	CASSFPSQGRWDYDYTF	TGCGCCAGCAGCTTCCCGTCCCAGGGACGCTGGGACTATGACTACACCTTC
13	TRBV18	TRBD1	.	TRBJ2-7	CASSGQGAGEQYF	TGTGCCAGCTCAGGACAGGGGGCGGGGGAGCAGTACTTC
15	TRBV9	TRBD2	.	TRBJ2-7	CASSVLAGGPNEQYF	TGTGCCAGCAGCGTACTAGCGGGAGGGCCTAACGAGCAGTACTTC
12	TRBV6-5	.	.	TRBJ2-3	CASSSVPDTQYF	TGTGCCAGCAGCTCCGTACCCGATACGCAGTATTTT
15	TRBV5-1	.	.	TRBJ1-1	CASSGLGGRDTEAFF	TGCGCCAGCAGCGGGTTAGGAGGGCGCGACACTGAAGCTTTCTTT
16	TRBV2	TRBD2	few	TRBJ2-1	CASSGVAGGLRGEQFF	TGTGCCAGCAGTGGGGTAGCGGGAGGACTTAGGGGTGAGCAGTTCTTC
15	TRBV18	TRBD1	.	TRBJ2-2	CASSGQDMNTGELFF	TGTGCCAGCTCCGGACAGGATATGAACACCGGGGAGCTGTTTTTT
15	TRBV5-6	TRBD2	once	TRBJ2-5	CASRFGGAQGKAQYF	TGTGCCAGCAGATTCGGGGGGGCCCAGGGGAAGGCCCAGTACTTC
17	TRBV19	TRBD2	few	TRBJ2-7	CASSIVPGLAGPYEQYF	TGTGCCAGTAGTATAGTCCCGGGACTAGCGGGGCCCTACGAGCAGTACTTC
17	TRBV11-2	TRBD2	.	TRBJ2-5	CASSSGLAGVSQETQYF	TGTGCCAGCAGCTCTGGACTAGCGGGGGTTAGCCAAGAGACCCAGTACTTC
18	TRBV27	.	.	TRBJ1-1	CASRKIGLGVGQGTEAFF	TGTGCCAGCAGGAAGATCGGGTTAGGCGTAGGCCAAGGGACTGAAGCTTTCTTT
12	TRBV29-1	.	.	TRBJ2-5	CSVDEGQETQYF	TGCAGCGTTGATGAGGGACAAGAGACCCAGTACTTC